One T cell receptor beta chain is described in this entry. No antigen is known for it. Base quality data are lacking; no much larger clone is found one base away. This sample was included in a study of cytomegalovirus exposure and HLA in healthy donors (dated by TCRdb to the late 2010s). Study-level background: In an earlier analysis of some 610 of the donors, 276 Gb of sequence data and some 100 million unique TCR beta sequences from roughly 180 million T cells were reported. An early release covering roughly 640 HLA-typed donors comprised about 310 gigabases of sequencing data and around 80 million unique TCR sequences. Of the roughly 390 genotyped donors, less than 85% were placed in the genetic ancestry cluster associated with self-reported Caucasian donors. The study aimed to test whether cataloging public T cell receptors could reveal signatures of past pathogen exposure. The study used immunosequencing to profile the T cell repertoires of 666 subjects and linked those repertoires to cytomegalovirus serostatus. Along with the approximately 620-subject first cohort, a separate validation cohort of over 90 different subjects was used. To predict cytomegalovirus infection status, the study brought together high-throughput TCR immunosequencing, statistical association of individual TCRs with disease status, and machine learning. In a later analysis, previously published TCR beta repertoires from 666 donors were re-analyzed and high-resolution HLA genotyping was added so that TCR occurrence patterns could be studied. In the later analysis, no new phenotypic data were used to find candidate immune exposures; instead, reliance was placed on TCR beta sequences and their occurrence across donors. To decide whether each TCR beta V gene segment behaved as functional or pseudogenic, an earlier analysis of fewer than 750 of the donors relied on high-throughput TCR beta sequencing. Donor age, sex, ethnicity and CMV serostatus were compiled alongside the repertoire data. Genome-wide SNP genotypes for about three fifths of the roughly 700 donors were used in a later genetic analysis, which treated that subset as a discovery cohort. All discovery cohort repertoires had been generated using a single sequencing platform. HLA typing covered class I and class II loci at four-digit resolution. Typing coverage differed by locus: A, B, C, DRB1 and DQB1 were typed in roughly 629-630 donors, DQA1 in roughly 500, DPA1 in 600 to 610, and DPB1 in 400 to 490. About five DR-DQ haplotypes were treated as single units for association and clustering because of strong linkage in the cohort. Across 300 to 400 genotyped donors of the cohort, an average of about 250,000 unique TCR beta nucleotide sequences per donor were sequenced, and 15% to 20% of those sequences were non-productive.

In total, approximately 690 healthy bone marrow donors made up the cohort. Cohort members were all nominally healthy when sampled, although unrecorded immune exposures were likely present. The donor was CMV seropositive and was included in the group of approximately 310 seropositive cohort members. Each donor provided a peripheral blood sample, and peripheral blood mononuclear cells were used for TCR beta sequencing. Genomic DNA extraction from the blood cell samples was performed with the Qiagen DNeasy Blood Extraction Kit. Libraries were made using the immunoSEQ multiplex PCR assay. The multiplex PCR relied on a mix of 60 forward primers for TCR Vbeta segments and 13 reverse primers for TCR Jbeta segments. Amplification of the CDR3 region of rearranged TCR beta genes was performed with a multiplex PCR assay on genomic DNA. Amplified TCR beta libraries were sequenced as 87-base-pair reads on the Illumina HiSeq System. Processing in the source paper ran as follows. A later analysis tallied 75 million to 85 million unique TCR beta chains across the roughly 610 repertoires, and some 12 million of those chains were shared by two or more donors. Raw reads were error-corrected and collapsed into unique sequences by a nearest-neighbor algorithm in which closely related sequences were merged to remove PCR and sequencing errors. Alignment of CDR3 sequences to IMGT reference sequences was used to assign V, D and J gene segments. For a sequence to be retained, a match of at least six nucleotides was required to both a V gene segment and a J gene segment. A rearrangement counted as productive if the CDR3 had no stop codons and remained in frame with V and J, and every other rearrangement counted as non-productive. Following IMGT convention, CDR3 was defined as the stretch from the second conserved V-encoded cysteine up to the conserved J-encoded phenylalanine. The earlier analysis of 500 to 600 of the donors excluded sequences that lacked an unambiguous match to a single V gene segment. In an earlier analysis of more than 500 of the donors, a V segment was called functional when productive rearrangements were above 56.7%, and segregating when the standard deviation between donors exceeded 5%. A statistical classification framework was developed to diagnose cytomegalovirus status using the catalog of TCR beta chain sequences. In a later analysis, TCR nucleotide sequences were compared against IMGT/GENE-DB human TR gene sequences so that V and J genes could be assigned. In a later analysis, CDR3 sequences and most-parsimonious VDJ recombination scenarios were assigned using the TCRdist pipeline. In a later analysis, each TCR beta chain was defined by its CDR3 amino acid sequence together with its V-gene family, and reads without a unique V-gene family were excluded. In a later analysis, a few hundred highly shared, low-generation-probability nucleotide sequences were removed to address suspected cross-contamination and a sequencing artifact. A later analysis calculated a clonal expansion index for each public chain from normalized within-repertoire ranks of inferred template counts. Generation probabilities in a later analysis came from a VDJ recombination model fitted to out-of-frame rearrangements, and those results were checked against IGoR. Hypergeometric tests were used in a later analysis to score TCR-TCR, TCR-HLA and TCR-CMV co-occurrence, with a repertoire-size bias correction applied to the TCR pairs. To estimate false discovery rates, a later analysis permuted the HLA or CMV assignments 20 times. In a later analysis, co-occurring TCRs were grouped using DBSCAN, and TCRdist sequence similarity was added for clustering within HLA-allele-positive subsets. Co-occurrence clustering excluded repertoires with fewer than 30,000 or more than 120,000 public chains, plus five with anomalous nucleotide sharing. TCRdb holds this immuneACCESS table with in-frame rearrangements only. Some clones are missing; in checked studies, unresolved V genes explain under half, and the rest has no known cause. For V, J and clone size, that table is used; D and trimming come from the DNA. The sample yields approximately 97,000 clones; 81% were counted once. The top ten clonotypes cover approximately 3.9% of the sample.

Beyond this particular receptor, the publication reports: Some IMGT-functional V segments, including TRBV6-2 and TRBV6-3, could not be told apart with the 87-base-pair reads, so those segments were excluded. A later analysis reported that several top co-occurrence clusters appeared linked to parvovirus B19, influenza, CMV and Epstein-Barr virus. CMV serostatus was the only immune exposure information available for the cohort. The authors suggested that the approach could potentially be extended to other disease states and immunological phenotypes. In a later analysis, HLA-associated TCR beta chains were found to be more clonally expanded and to have lower generation probabilities than equally common non-associated chains. In an earlier analysis of more than 500 of the donors, most TCR beta V segments appeared in productive rearrangements about 87% or about 30% of the time, broadly matching IMGT annotations. According to a later analysis, most CMV-associated TCR beta chains appeared to be HLA-restricted, and the HLA associations seemed to be driven largely by CMV exposure. Cytomegalovirus status was reported to be diagnosed by the classifier with high specificity and sensitivity in both the original and validation cohorts. Presence/absence analyses assumed roughly uniform sequencing depth across donors, an assumption that may not hold. Most TCR sequences were observed very rarely across donors, whereas some public TCRs were present in many individuals. Because some donors lacked HLA typing at each locus, the association tests relied only on the typed subset. V-gene and J-gene trimming of TCR beta chains was associated with a missense DCLRE1C variant in a later genetic analysis, and the association was replicated in an independent cohort. A total of roughly 160 TCR beta chains were listed by the study as associated with cytomegalovirus. Because counts were too low, 15 or so rarely observed V segments, including chromosome 9 orphons, were excluded from the earlier analysis of some 590 of the donors. A further reported finding was that TCR beta sequences accurately predicted the HLA-A and HLA-B alleles for most subjects in the first cohort. A later analysis found that TCR association rates varied across HLA loci, with DRB1 alleles showing the most associated TCRs and HLA-C alleles the fewest. Compared with the roughly 700-donor mean, donors in an Asian-associated ancestry cluster had fewer N-insertions in productive TCRs, according to a later genetic analysis. In a later analysis, some 17,000 TCR beta sequences were associated with specific HLA alleles at a false discovery rate of 0.05. Only TCR beta chains were sequenced in this cohort, and the absence of alpha or paired-chain data limited detectable features. A few of the identified cytomegalovirus-associated TCR beta chains were confirmed in vitro to be specific for cytomegalovirus antigens. When HLA alleles, especially DR and DQ, strongly co-occurred, TCR associations were difficult to assign to individual alleles. Correlated functional status among segregating V segments might reflect linkage disequilibrium, but an unknown experimental factor could not be ruled out. A cluster of highly shared sequence variants was judged likely to be a technical artifact of the sequencing pipeline.

The CDR3 covers 16 residues, taking in both the cysteine and the phenylalanine. The entry retains the CDR3 DNA only, 48 bases that are in frame from base 1. Germline trimming amounts to 4 bases on V and 6 bases on J, with 11 as the count of junction bases outside the gene matches. Looking up the germline V gene yields CDR1 SGDLS and CDR2 YYNGEE. This chain is built from TRBV9 and TRBJ2-5; 11 of the junction bases match TRBD1. This TCR was sampled from a woman aged 70-85 years in good health and CMV-seropositive. The specimen sequenced was PBMCs. Here the CDR3 is given as CASSPGGQGERKTQYF. Read as DNA, the sequence is TGTGCCAGCAGCCCCGGGGGACAGGGGGAGCGGAAGACCCAGTACTTC.